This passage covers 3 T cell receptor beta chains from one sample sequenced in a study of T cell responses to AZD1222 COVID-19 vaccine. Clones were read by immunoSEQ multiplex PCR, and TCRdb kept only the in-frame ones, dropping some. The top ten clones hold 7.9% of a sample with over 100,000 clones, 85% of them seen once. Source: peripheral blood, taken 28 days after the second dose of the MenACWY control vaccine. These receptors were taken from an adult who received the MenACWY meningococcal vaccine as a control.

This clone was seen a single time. CDR3 sequence reads: CASGRVTDTQYF. CDR3 DNA sequence: TGTGCCTCGGGCAGGGTGACAGATACGCAGTATTTT. The V gene is TRBV19, the J gene TRBJ2-3, with a weak D call TRBD1 (5 bases). The V gene lost 11 bases and the J gene lost 3 bases, with 12 bases spanning the gap. This CDR3 spans 12 amino acids. Germline values: CDR1 LNHDA, CDR2 SQIVND (reference sequence).

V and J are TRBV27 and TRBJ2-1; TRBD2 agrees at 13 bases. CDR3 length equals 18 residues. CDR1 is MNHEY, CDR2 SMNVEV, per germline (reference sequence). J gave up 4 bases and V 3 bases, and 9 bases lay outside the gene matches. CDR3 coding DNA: TGTGCCAGCAGTTTTTCCGGACTAGCGGGAGCCCTTTACAATGAGCAGTTCTTC. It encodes CASSFSGLAGALYNEQFF.

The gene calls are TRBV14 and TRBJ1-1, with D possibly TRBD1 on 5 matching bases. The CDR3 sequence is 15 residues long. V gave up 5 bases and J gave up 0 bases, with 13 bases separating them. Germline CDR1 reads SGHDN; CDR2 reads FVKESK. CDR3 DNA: TGTGCCAGCAGCTTACTCCGGGACTTGAACACTGAAGCTTTCTTT. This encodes CASSLLRDLNTEAFF.